A single sample is the source of the 10 T cell receptor beta chains below, sequenced in a study of T cell responses to AZD1222 COVID-19 vaccine. Generated by immunoSEQ multiplex PCR, the TCRdb table keeps only in-frame clones and is missing some. The sample yields around 160,000 clones, 94% seen once. Sample: peripheral blood, taken on day 0 of AZD1222 vaccination. Receptors originate from an adult in good health.

The chain joins TRBV5-1 to TRBJ2-6, with 9 bases matching TRBD1. The CDR3 consists of 17 residues. The trim removed 6 bases at V and 1 base at J, leaving 8 bases unmatched. Germline V lookup: CDR1 SGHRS, CDR2 YFSETQ. The CDR3 loop reads CASNVGTGQSGANVLTF. The CDR3 nucleotides read TGCGCCAGCAACGTCGGGACAGGGCAGTCTGGGGCCAACGTCCTGACTTTC.

The CDR3 loop reads CASSLAWAGDGPLHF. The CDR3 bases are TGCGCCAGCAGCTTGGCCTGGGCAGGGGACGGACCCCTCCACTTT. The chain links TRBV5-1 to TRBJ1-6; D may be TRBD1 (6 bases). This CDR3 spans 15 amino acids. Looked up from germline, CDR1 is SGHRS and CDR2 is YFSETQ. Trimming pared 0 bases from V and 12 bases from J, leaving 16 bases between.

V gene TRBV27 combines with J gene TRBJ2-7; 7 bases are a match to TRBD1. V trimming: 3 bases; J trimming: 5 bases; junction bases outside the gene matches: 7. The V gene's germline CDR1 is MNHEY and CDR2 SMNVEV (reference sequence). This CDR3 is built from 14 residues. The CDR3 bases are TGTGCCAGCAGTTTGTGGCAGGGGGACAACGAGCAGTACTTC. This encodes CASSLWQGDNEQYF.

The V gene is TRBV21-1, the J gene TRBJ1-1. TRBV21-1 is labeled a pseudogene. The CDR3 length is 13 residues. For the CDR3, the DNA is TGTGCCAACCCCGAAAGGGCGAACACTGAAGCTTTCTTT. Translation: CANPERANTEAFF.

The chain uses TRBV11-1 and TRBJ2-5; TRBD2 might be the D (5 bases). Looked up from germline, CDR1 is SGHAT and CDR2 is FQDESV (reference sequence). This CDR3 has 12 amino acids. Trimming removed 8 bases from V and 5 bases from J, with 12 bases in between. CDR3 nucleotides: TGTGCCAGCGAGGGAGTACGGGAGACCCAGTACTTC. Its translation: CASEGVRETQYF.

The chain carries TRBV19 and TRBJ2-2; no definite D call. CDR3 length: 16 residues. The V end lost 1 base, the J end lost 0 bases, and 9 bases lay between the germline ends. Germline values: CDR1 LNHDA, CDR2 SQIVND (reference sequence). The CDR3, as DNA: TGTGCCAGTAGTATAGGCGGAATCCCGAACACCGGGGAGCTGTTTTTT. It codes for CASSIGGIPNTGELFF.

V and J are TRBV6-4 and TRBJ2-1, with a tentative D call TRBD1 (5 bases). With 10 bases removed from V and 5 bases from J, the gap between germline ends came to 15 bases. Germline V CDR1 and CDR2: MRHNA, SNTAGT. The CDR3 consists of 13 residues. The DNA for the CDR3 is TGTGCCACCGCATTAGGGGTTCACAATGAGCAGTTCTTC. As protein: CATALGVHNEQFF.

CDR3 region: CASSLRGQGGTEAFF. The CDR3 bases are TGCGCCAGCAGCTTGAGGGGACAGGGAGGCACTGAAGCTTTCTTT. The V and J genes are TRBV5-1 and TRBJ1-1; TRBD1 matches 9 bases. With 1 base clipped from V and 4 bases from J, the junction kept 5 bases outside the gene matches. Germline V gene lookup returns CDR1 SGHRS and CDR2 YFSETQ. This CDR3 has 15 residues.

The chain is built from TRBV18 and TRBJ2-1; 7 positions agree with TRBD2. Germline V gene sequence: CDR1 KGHSH, CDR2 LQKENI. The CDR3 loop spans 21 amino acids. V lost 2 bases, J lost 0 bases, and 19 bases stayed unmatched. CDR3 residues: CASSPDERLAGGLSSYNEQFF. The DNA for the CDR3 is TGTGCCAGCTCACCAGACGAACGACTAGCTGGGGGTTTAAGCTCCTACAATGAGCAGTTCTTC.

This chain connects TRBV7-9 to TRBJ1-6; the match to TRBD1 covers 8 bases. V lost 1 base, J lost 7 bases, and 3 bases stayed unmatched. Looked up from germline, CDR1 is SEHNR and CDR2 is FQNEAQ (reference sequence). CDR3 length equals 15 residues. The CDR3 sequence is CASSLDQGANSPLHF. The CDR3 DNA reads as TGTGCCAGCAGCTTAGACCAGGGGGCGAATTCACCCCTCCACTTT. The variable domain in full, completed from reference TRBV7-9 and TRBJ1-6, reads DTGVSQNPRHKITKRGQNVTFRCDPISEHNRLYWYRQTLGQGPEFLTYFQNEAQLEKSRLLSDRFSAERPKGSFSTLEIQRTEQGDSAMYLCASSLDQGANSPLHFGNGTRLTVT.